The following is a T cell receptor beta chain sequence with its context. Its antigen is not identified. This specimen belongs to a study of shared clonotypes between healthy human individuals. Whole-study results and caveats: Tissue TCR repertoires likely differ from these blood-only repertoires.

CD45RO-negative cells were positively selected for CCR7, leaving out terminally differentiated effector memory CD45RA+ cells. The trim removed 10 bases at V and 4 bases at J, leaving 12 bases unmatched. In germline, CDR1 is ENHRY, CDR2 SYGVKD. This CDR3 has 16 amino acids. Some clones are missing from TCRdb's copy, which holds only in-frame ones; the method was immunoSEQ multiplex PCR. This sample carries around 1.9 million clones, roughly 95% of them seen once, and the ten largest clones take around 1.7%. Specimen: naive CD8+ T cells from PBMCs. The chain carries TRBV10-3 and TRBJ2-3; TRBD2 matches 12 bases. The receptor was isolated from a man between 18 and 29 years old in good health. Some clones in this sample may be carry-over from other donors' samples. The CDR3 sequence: CATLAGGLRAADTQYF. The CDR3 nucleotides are TGTGCCACCCTAGCGGGAGGGCTGAGGGCGGCAGATACGCAGTATTTT.